One and the same sample provided the 7 T cell receptor beta chains below, sequenced in a study of shared clonotypes between healthy human individuals. Naive CD8 cells, CD45RO-negative and positively selected for CCR7, excluded terminally differentiated effector memory CD45RA+ cells. Profiling relied on immunoSEQ multiplex PCR, and the TCRdb table lists in-frame clones only, not all of them. The table records nearly 2 million clones, less than 95% of them present only once. The source material was naive CD8+ T cells sorted from blood. The receptors here all came from a man between 18 and 35 years old in good health.

The chain uses TRBV27 and TRBJ2-3; D may be TRBD2 (6 bases). The CDR3 spans 14 residues. Looked up from germline, CDR1 is MNHEY and CDR2 is SMNVEV (reference sequence). Trimming took off 2 bases at V and 4 bases at J, with 10 bases between the two ends. CDR3 DNA sequence: TGTGCCAGCAGTTTAGATTGGGGGGCAGATACGCAGTATTTT. This codes for CASSLDWGADTQYF.

This chain uses TRBV28 with TRBJ2-3; weak D call: TRBD2 (5 bases). The CDR3 length is 18 residues. CDR1 and CDR2 from the germline V gene are MDHEN and SYDVKM. V gave up 4 bases and J gave up 0 bases, with 20 bases separating them. CDR3 in amino acids: CASSSPTTNGPSTDTQYF. In nucleotides, the CDR3 is TGTGCCAGCAGTTCCCCGACTACCAATGGACCCAGCACAGATACGCAGTATTTT.

The chain has TRBV7-9 and TRBJ2-2; a weak D match, TRBD1 (5 bases). The CDR3 spans 15 residues. Per germline, CDR1 SEHNR and CDR2 FQNEAQ (reference sequence). With 6 bases removed from V and 0 bases from J, the gap between germline ends came to 11 bases. The CDR3: CASSHDSSNTGELFF. For the CDR3, the DNA is TGTGCCAGCAGTCACGACAGCTCGAACACCGGGGAGCTGTTTTTT.

V gene TRBV6-5 combines with J gene TRBJ2-3, with D possibly matching TRBD2 (6 bases). The V gene lost 8 bases and the J gene lost 4 bases, with 19 bases spanning the gap. This CDR3 region has 15 residues. CDR1 and CDR2 (germline): MNHEY, SVGAGI. The chain's CDR3 is CASGKRVGGSDTQYF. The CDR3 region has the DNA TGTGCCAGCGGAAAGCGAGTGGGAGGTTCAGATACGCAGTATTTT.

This chain connects TRBV28 to TRBJ2-5; D is possibly TRBD2 (6 bases). This CDR3 has 15 residues. Per the germline V gene, CDR1 is MDHEN and CDR2 is SYDVKM. V shed 7 bases and J shed 2 bases, with 17 bases lying between them. CDR3 bases: TGTGCCAGCAAACTATCCGGGGGACCGCAAGAGACCCAGTACTTC. This encodes CASKLSGGPQETQYF.

This clone was found once. The genes are TRBV7-2 and TRBJ2-7; a weak D match, TRBD2 (6 bases). The CDR3 extends over 16 amino acids. Trimming cost V 2 bases and J 0 bases, with 14 bases left between them. CDR1 and CDR2 from the germline V gene are SGHTA and FQGNSA. The CDR3 is CASSLISGTSSYEQYF. In DNA, the CDR3 is TGTGCCAGCAGCTTAATATCCGGGACTTCCTCCTACGAGCAGTACTTC.

The rearrangement uses TRBV4-1 and TRBJ1-2; D might be TRBD1 (5 bases). Deletions cut 0 bases from V and 5 bases from J, with 13 bases between. From germline, CDR1 is MGHRA and CDR2 YSYEKL. The CDR3 runs to 15 residues. This chain's CDR3 is CASSQDAGQGYGYTF. As DNA, the CDR3 is TGCGCCAGCAGCCAAGATGCGGGTCAGGGATATGGCTACACCTTC.